A single T cell receptor (beta chain) is shown here with its context. Its antigen is undetermined. Germline V gives CDR1 DFQATT, CDR2 SNEGSKA (reference sequence). The CDR3 extends over 20 amino acids. V shed 6 bases, J shed 3 bases, and the junction held 19 bases outside the gene matches. These data belong to a study of post-analysis software for immune sequencing data. In the study overall: The disease courses covered relapsing-remitting, secondary progressive and progressive-relapsing multiple sclerosis. General observations from the study: The study found TRBV5-6, TRBV5-1 and TRBV20-1 among about 5 TRBV segments more frequent in patients than controls. Significantly lower normalized Chao1 diversity was seen in multiple sclerosis patients than in controls. By F measure, samples from a shared preparation batch strongly co-clustered.

Unique molecular identifiers tagged the TCR beta cDNA libraries. Each CDR3 protein gets one entry after TCRdb re-called the PCR reads with MiXCR. Of 160,000 or so distinct CDR3 sequences in the sample, 30% to 45% were seen once. The TCR originated in a girl under 18 with multiple sclerosis. The genes are TRBV20-1 and TRBJ2-4; 14 nucleotides match TRBD2. This sample comprised blood, obtained after autologous hematopoietic stem cell transplantation. The CDR3 DNA reads as TGCAGTGCCAGCCCAATCACGGGACTAGCGGGAGTCGGTGGCAAAAACATTCAGTACTTC. It specifies CSASPITGLAGVGGKNIQYF.